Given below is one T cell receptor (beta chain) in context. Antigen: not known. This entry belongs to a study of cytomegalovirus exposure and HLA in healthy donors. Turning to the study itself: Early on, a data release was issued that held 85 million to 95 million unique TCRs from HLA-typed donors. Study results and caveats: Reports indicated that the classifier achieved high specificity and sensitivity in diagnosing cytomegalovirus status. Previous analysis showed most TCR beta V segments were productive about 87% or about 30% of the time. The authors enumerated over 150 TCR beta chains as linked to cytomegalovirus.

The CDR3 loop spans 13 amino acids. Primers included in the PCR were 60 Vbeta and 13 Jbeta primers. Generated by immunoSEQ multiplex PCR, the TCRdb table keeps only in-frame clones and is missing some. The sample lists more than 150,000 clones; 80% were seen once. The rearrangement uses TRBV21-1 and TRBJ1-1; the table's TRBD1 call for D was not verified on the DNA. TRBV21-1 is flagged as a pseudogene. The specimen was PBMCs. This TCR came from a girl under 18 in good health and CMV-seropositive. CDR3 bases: TGTGCCAGCAGCACCCGGACAGGGCCTGAAGCTTTCTTT. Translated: CASSTRTGPEAFF.